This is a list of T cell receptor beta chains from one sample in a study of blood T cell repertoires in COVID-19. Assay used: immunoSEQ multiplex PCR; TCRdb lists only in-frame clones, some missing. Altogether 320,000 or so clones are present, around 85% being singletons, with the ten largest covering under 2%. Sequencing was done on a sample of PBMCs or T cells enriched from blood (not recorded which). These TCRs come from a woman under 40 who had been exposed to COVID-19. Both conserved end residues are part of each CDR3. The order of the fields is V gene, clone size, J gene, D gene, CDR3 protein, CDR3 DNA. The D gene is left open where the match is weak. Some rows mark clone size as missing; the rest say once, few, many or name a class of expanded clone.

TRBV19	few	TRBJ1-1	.	CAVDGGGTEAFF	TGTGCCGTTGACGGGGGAGGTACTGAAGCTTTCTTT
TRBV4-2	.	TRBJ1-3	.	CASSQVGQLSGNTIYF	TGTGCCAGCAGCCAAGTAGGACAGTTATCTGGAAACACCATATATTTT
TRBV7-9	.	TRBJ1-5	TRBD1	CASSLTGGGNQPQHF	TGTGCCAGCAGCTTGACAGGGGGGGGCAATCAGCCCCAGCATTTT
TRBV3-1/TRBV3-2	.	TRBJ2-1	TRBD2	CASSQEAGGFNEQFF	TGTGCCAGCAGCCAAGAGGCGGGGGGGTTCAATGAGCAGTTCTTC
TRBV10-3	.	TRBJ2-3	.	CAISPDGDGGITDTQYF	TGTGCCATCAGTCCCGACGGCGACGGAGGGATCACAGATACGCAGTATTTT
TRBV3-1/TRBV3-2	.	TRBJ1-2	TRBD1	CASRLTGGSFGYTF	TGTGCCAGCAGGTTGACAGGGGGATCTTTTGGCTACACCTTC
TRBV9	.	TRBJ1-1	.	CASSVVQGMNTEAFF	TGTGCCAGCAGCGTAGTACAGGGAATGAACACTGAAGCTTTCTTT
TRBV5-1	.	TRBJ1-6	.	CASSSDSHSPLHF	TGCGCCAGCAGCTCTGACAGCCATTCACCCCTCCACTTT
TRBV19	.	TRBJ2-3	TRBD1	CATGTGDTDAQYF	TGTGCCACCGGGACAGGGGACACAGATGCGCAGTATTTT
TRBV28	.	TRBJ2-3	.	CASRNRGTTHTQYF	TGTGCCAGCAGAAATCGGGGGACCACGCATACGCAGTATTTT
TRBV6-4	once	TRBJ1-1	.	CASSVEVHTEAFF	TGTGCCAGCAGTGTGGAGGTCCACACTGAAGCTTTCTTT
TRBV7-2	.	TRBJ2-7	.	CASSLEGFGSYEQYF	TGTGCCAGCAGCTTAGAGGGGTTCGGCTCCTACGAGCAGTACTTC
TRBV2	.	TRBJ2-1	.	CASSVGGSGDHNEQFF	TGTGCCAGCAGTGTTGGGGGATCGGGAGATCACAATGAGCAGTTCTTC
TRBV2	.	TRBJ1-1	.	CASSEGGRTEAFF	TGTGCCAGCAGTGAGGGGGGAAGGACTGAAGCTTTCTTT
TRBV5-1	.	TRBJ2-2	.	CASSRTANTGELFF	TGCGCCAGCAGTAGGACAGCGAACACCGGGGAGCTGTTTTTT
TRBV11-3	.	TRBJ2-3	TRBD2	CASSLGSASGSSDTQYF	TGTGCCAGCAGCTTAGGGTCCGCTAGCGGGAGTTCGGATACGCAGTATTTT
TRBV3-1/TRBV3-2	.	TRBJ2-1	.	CASSQVLDEQFF	TGTGCCAGCAGCCAAGTTTTAGATGAGCAGTTCTTC
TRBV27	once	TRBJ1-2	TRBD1	CASSSGQAYGYTF	TGTGCCAGCAGTTCGGGACAGGCGTATGGCTACACCTTC
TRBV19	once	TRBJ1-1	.	CAAQQGGTEAFF	TGTGCCGCCCAGCAAGGCGGGACTGAAGCTTTCTTT
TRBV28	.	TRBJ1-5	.	CASSLRTGYDTEIILTQHF	TGTGCCAGCAGTTTACGGACTGGGTACGACACGGAAATTATTCTGACCCAGCATTTT
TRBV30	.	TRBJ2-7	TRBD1	CAWEPGVSSDRGIYEQYF	TGTGCCTGGGAACCTGGAGTGTCTTCGGACAGGGGAATCTACGAGCAGTACTTC
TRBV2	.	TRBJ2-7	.	CASSERSAPYNEQYF	TGTGCCAGCAGTGAGCGGAGCGCACCCTATAACGAGCAGTACTTC
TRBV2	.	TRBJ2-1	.	CASSYSGGANEQFF	TGTGCCAGCAGTTACAGCGGAGGGGCAAATGAGCAGTTCTTC
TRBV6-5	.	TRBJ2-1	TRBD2	CATRAGGYNEQFF	TGTGCCACCCGGGCGGGGGGATACAATGAGCAGTTCTTC
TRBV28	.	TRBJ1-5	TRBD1	CASSLVGQGGYQPQHF	TGTGCCAGCAGCTTGGTAGGACAGGGAGGGTATCAGCCCCAGCATTTT
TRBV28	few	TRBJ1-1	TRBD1	CASTDSDRGRAFF	TGTGCCAGCACCGATTCGGACAGGGGGCGGGCTTTCTTT
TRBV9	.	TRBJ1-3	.	CASSVGPDNTIYF	TGTGCCAGCAGCGTTGGCCCCGATAACACCATATATTTT
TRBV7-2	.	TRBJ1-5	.	CASSPQSRNQPQHF	TGTGCCAGCAGCCCCCAGTCTCGCAATCAGCCCCAGCATTTT
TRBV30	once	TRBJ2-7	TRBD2	CAWTRLAASYEQYF	TGTGCCTGGACCCGACTAGCGGCCTCCTACGAGCAGTACTTC
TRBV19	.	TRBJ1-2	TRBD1	CASSTTGGNGYTF	TGTGCCAGTAGTACAACAGGGGGCAATGGCTACACCTTC
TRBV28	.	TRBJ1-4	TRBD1	CASSLKGGGEKLFF	TGTGCCAGCAGTTTAAAAGGGGGCGGTGAAAAACTGTTTTTT
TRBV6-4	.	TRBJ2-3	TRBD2	CASSDSASGGDTQYF	TGTGCCAGCAGTGACTCCGCTAGCGGGGGTGATACGCAGTATTTT
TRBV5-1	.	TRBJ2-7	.	CASSFSQGAYEQYF	TGCGCCAGCAGCTTCTCACAGGGCGCCTACGAGCAGTACTTC
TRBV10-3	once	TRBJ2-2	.	CAVGGGRTGSGELFF	TGTGCCGTCGGAGGAGGAAGAACAGGGAGTGGGGAGCTGTTTTTT
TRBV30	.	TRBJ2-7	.	CAWARAYEQYF	TGTGCCTGGGCCAGGGCCTACGAGCAGTACTTC
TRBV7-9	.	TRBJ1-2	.	CASSTGLQGYYDYTF	TGTGCCAGCAGCACCGGTCTACAGGGATACTATGACTACACCTTC
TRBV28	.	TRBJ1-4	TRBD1	CASSESRGRTEKLFF	TGTGCCAGCAGCGAGAGCAGGGGGCGGACCGAAAAACTGTTTTTT
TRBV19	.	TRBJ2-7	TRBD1	CASSIYAGTGPYEQYF	TGTGCCAGTAGTATCTATGCGGGGACAGGCCCCTACGAGCAGTACTTC
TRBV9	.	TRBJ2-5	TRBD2	CASSVSGTSGIETQYF	TGTGCCAGCAGCGTTTCCGGGACTAGCGGGATCGAGACCCAGTACTTC
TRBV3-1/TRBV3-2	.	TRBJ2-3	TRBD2	CASSGGTSGRASTDTQYF	TGTGCCAGCAGCGGCGGGACTAGCGGGAGGGCTAGCACAGATACGCAGTATTTT
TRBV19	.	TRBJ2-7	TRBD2	CASSIGASGYYEQYF	TGTGCCAGTAGTATAGGGGCTAGCGGATACTACGAGCAGTACTTC
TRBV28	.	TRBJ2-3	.	CASSFLSISGSTDTQYF	TGTGCCAGCAGTTTCCTTTCTATTTCAGGCAGCACAGATACGCAGTATTTT